The clone carrying this TCR beta chain has ten or more counts. What it recognizes is unknown. A much larger clone sits a single nucleotide away, making a read error possible. Staff drew around 10 milliliters of peripheral blood from each donor. This sample was included in a study of blood T cells in healthy people across ages. PCR was performed a second time for about 6 to 12 cycles using a sample-barcoded 5' primer and a J-beta primer mix. MiXCR, applied by TCRdb to the 5' RACE reads, yields one record per CDR3 protein. The sample has about 730,000 distinct CDR3 sequences; roughly 43% are singletons. Regarding the study as a whole: Long-lived donors carried more naive CD4+ cells and greater diversity than aged donors. Significant beta diversity loss was already apparent by age about 39, declining roughly linearly. It was held that diversity estimates obtained from one million T cells represented underestimates.

V was pared by 5 bases and J by 11 bases, with 27 bases between. Germline-derived CDR1 and CDR2 are MDHEN and SYDVKM. This CDR3 contains 16 residues. The receptor was isolated from a woman aged 60 to 75 in good health. The material sequenced was blood. The chain combines TRBV28 with TRBJ2-5, with D unresolved. CDR3 protein: CASSGPPGRKGNEQYF. The CDR3 region has the DNA TGTGCCAGCAGTGGACCGCCAGGACGGAAAGGGAATGAGCAGTACTTC.